Detailed here is one T cell receptor (beta chain). Its specificity is unknown. In the PCR, 60 Vbeta and 13 Jbeta primers were used. The assay was immunoSEQ multiplex PCR, and TCRdb's table has in-frame clones only and misses some. The table lists 100,000 or so clones, approximately 70% of them singletons. CDR3 length: 18 amino acids. The V gene end was trimmed by 5 bases and the J gene end by 4 bases; junction bases not matched to a gene: 17. The V gene's germline CDR1 is LGHNT and CDR2 FRNRAP. The record originates from a study of cytomegalovirus exposure and HLA in healthy donors. Points from the study as a whole: A list of approximately 160 TCR beta chains associated with cytomegalovirus was given. More clonal expansion characterized HLA-associated TCR beta chains than equally common others in a later analysis. A reported reduction in N-insertions relative to the roughly 640-donor mean was seen in an Asian-associated ancestry cluster in a later analysis.

Source material: PBMCs. The J gene is TRBJ1-5, the V gene TRBV12-5, with 7 bases matching TRBD1. The source of this sequence is a man aged 30-40 years in good health and CMV-seronegative. For the CDR3, the DNA is TGTGCTAGTGGTGAGCGCAGGGTGGGACAGAGCTTGAATCAGCCCCAGCATTTT. Its protein product is CASGERRVGQSLNQPQHF.